This T cell receptor (beta chain) was found in a study of blood T cell repertoires in COVID-19. Study-wide context: T cells, B-cell-depleted T cells, or PBMCs provided the cDNA or gDNA that served as material.

The method was immunoSEQ multiplex PCR; TCRdb's version includes in-frame clones alone and lacks a portion of them. The table lists approximately 300,000 clones, 80% to 90% of them singletons. The CDR3 covers 16 residues. Trimming took 2 bases from V and 7 from J; bases not matched to a gene: 5. Looked up from germline, CDR1 is KGHDR and CDR2 is SFDVKD. Assignment of participants to cohorts was predicated upon participant-reported clinical history. Among Cohort 3 donors, those recovered had two negative PCRs, clearance, or symptom resolution. With regard to this clone: The same CDR3 is also encoded by other DNA sequences in this sample.

The chain joins TRBV24-1 to TRBJ2-1; 12 bases map to TRBD2. This sequence was found in a woman in her late teens or twenties who had recovered from COVID-19. Sequenced sample: PBMCs or T cells enriched from blood (not recorded which). CDR3 residues: CATSDSSGGARNEQFF. The CDR3 nucleotides read TGTGCCACCAGTGATTCTAGCGGGGGGGCGCGGAATGAGCAGTTCTTC.